What follows describes a single T cell receptor beta chain. Its matching antigen is unknown. These data come from a study of beta chain features in type 1 diabetes. General study findings and limits: For Type 1 diabetes patients, all four CD4+ subsets carried TCRB CDR3s that were moderately but significantly shorter.

Isolated RNA was reverse transcribed in full, so expressed TCRB transcripts were sequenced. Assay: immunoSEQ multiplex PCR; the TCRdb copy retains only in-frame clones and omits some. The sample contains some 15,000 clones, around two thirds of which appear only once. V lost 1 base and J lost 10, with 8 bases in between. This CDR3 region has 12 residues. Germline V gene data show CDR1 as MNHEY and CDR2 as SMNVEV (reference sequence). The gene calls are TRBV27 and TRBJ2-1; TRBD1 is a possible D gene (6 bases). The sequenced sample consisted of Tregs from blood. This TCR came from a man aged 30 to 39 with type 1 diabetes. CDR3 bases: TGTGCCAGCAGTTTATGGCAGGGGGAGCAGTTCTTC. It specifies CASSLWQGEQFF.